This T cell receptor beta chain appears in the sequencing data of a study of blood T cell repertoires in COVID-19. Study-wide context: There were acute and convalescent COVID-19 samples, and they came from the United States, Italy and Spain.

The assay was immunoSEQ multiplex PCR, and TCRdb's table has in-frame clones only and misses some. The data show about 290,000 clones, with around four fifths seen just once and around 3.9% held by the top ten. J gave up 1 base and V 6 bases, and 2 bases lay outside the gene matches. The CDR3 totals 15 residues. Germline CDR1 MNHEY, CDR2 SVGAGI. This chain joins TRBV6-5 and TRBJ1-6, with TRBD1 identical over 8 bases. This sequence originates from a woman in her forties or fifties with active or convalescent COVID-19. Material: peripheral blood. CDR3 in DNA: TGTGCCAGCAGCGACAGGGGATCCTATAATTCACCCCTCCACTTT. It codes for CASSDRGSYNSPLHF.